This T cell receptor beta chain is from a study of blood T cells in healthy people across ages. Trimming took 0 bases from V and 1 from J; bases not matched to a gene: 6. This CDR3 contains 19 residues. Germline V lookup: CDR1 SGHRS, CDR2 YFSETQ. Caucasian individuals from Russia who were healthy and aged about 6 to 90 acted as donors. Every donor contributed about 10 milliliters of peripheral blood by blood draw. Samples each had at least 5.5 micrograms of total RNA extracted. With a J-beta primer mix and a sample-barcoded 5' primer, a second PCR ran roughly 6 to 12 cycles. Sequencing of every sample gave 3 million or more CDR3-containing paired-end reads. In TCRdb, the 5' RACE reads were re-called with MiXCR into one record per CDR3 protein. The sample has 1.5 million to 2 million distinct CDR3 sequences, roughly 27% seen once; the top ten hold about 7.7%.

The source is a woman aged 25-40 years in good health. The sample taken for sequencing was blood. The chain uses TRBV5-1 and TRBJ2-1, with 14 nucleotides matching TRBD2. The CDR3, as DNA: TGCGCCAGCAGCTTGGGACTAGCGGGGGGGCCAGGGTCCTACAATGAGCAGTTCTTC. It yields the protein CASSLGLAGGPGSYNEQFF.